This T cell receptor beta chain was retrieved from a study of T cell repertoires in cytomegalovirus infection. This clonotype was observed a handful of times. The antigen is unknown. Germline values: CDR1 MNHEY, CDR2 SMNVEV (reference sequence). V was pared by 6 bases and J by 2 bases, with 14 bases between. There are 15 residues in the CDR3. MiXCR was run by TCRdb on the reads, yielding one entry per CDR3 protein. The sample lists about 900,000 distinct CDR3 sequences; around 31% were seen once. The sequencing here drew on cultured CD8+ T cells from PBMCs, taken from culture after CMV antigen stimulation. V is TRBV27 and J is TRBJ1-5; D is ambiguous. The sequence came from a human donor in good health (CMV status not recorded). Some clones in this sample may be carry-over from other donors' samples. The CDR3 protein is CASSTRGPGNQPQHF. The CDR3 coding sequence is TGTGCCAGCAGCACAAGAGGGCCAGGCAATCAGCCCCAGCATTTT.